This T cell receptor (beta chain) was sequenced during a study of T cell responses to AZD1222 COVID-19 vaccine. Study-wide results and limits: Only a handful of AZD1222 recipients, several in all, had baseline seropositivity.

On this clone: Its antigen is unknown.

Profiled with immunoSEQ multiplex PCR; TCRdb holds only in-frame clones, not every one. The sample yields approximately 110,000 clones, around 85% seen once. The germline V gene has CDR1 MDHEN and CDR2 SYDVKM. The CDR3 runs 12 residues. V shed 8 bases and J shed 3 bases, with 8 bases lying between them. The gene calls are TRBV28 and TRBJ1-3; unclear D gene. This sequence originates from an adult in good health. This specimen consisted of peripheral blood, obtained on day 0 of AZD1222 vaccination. The CDR3 nucleotides read TGTGCCAGCCAGACGGGTGGAAACACCATATATTTT. Its protein is CASQTGGNTIYF.